This T cell receptor beta chain was retrieved from a study of blood T cell repertoires in COVID-19. For the study at large: Collection of acute and convalescent COVID-19 samples took place in the United States, Italy and Spain. T cells, B-cell-depleted T cells, or PBMCs provided the cDNA or gDNA that served as material.

Source study methods: Amplification with reference gene primers provided the estimates of nucleated cell counts. Repertoires were generated with immunoSEQ multiplex PCR, while TCRdb's copy carries only in-frame clones and drops some. Clonal size and the V and J genes are those of that table, whereas D and trimming came from the DNA. The table records roughly 150,000 clones, more than 85% of them present only once. Those enrolled in Seattle joined during active infection and were followed longitudinally afterward. The CDR3 loop spans 13 amino acids. V lost 1 base to trimming and J lost 11 bases, with 9 bases between them. CDR1 and CDR2 (germline): SGHVS, FQNEAQ.

This TCR derives from a woman aged 80 or over with COVID-19, enrolled during active disease. Sequencing was carried out using peripheral blood. The chain is built from TRBV7-8 and TRBJ1-6; tentatively, D is TRBD1 (6 bases). The CDR3 here is CASSLGTATPLHF. The CDR3 DNA sequence: TGTGCCAGCAGCTTAGGGACAGCAACACCCCTCCACTTT.